This T cell receptor (beta chain) was identified in a study of blood T cell repertoires in COVID-19 (dated by TCRdb to 2018 to 2021). Background for the entire study: Samples covering the acute and convalescent phases of COVID-19 were provided by collaborators in the United States, Italy and Spain. The prospective study material was composed of cDNA or gDNA derived from T cells, B-cell-depleted T cells, or PBMCs. The dataset comprised deeply sampled blood TCRbeta repertoires from subjects exposed to, actively infected with, or recovered from COVID-19. The repertoires were released in a freely available public database intended as a resource for research on the immune response to SARS-CoV-2. The samples were drawn from the first 160 participants of the ongoing ImmuneRACE study and from over a thousand subjects provided by 6 global collaborators. The sample metadata nearly always contained a de-identified subject ID, COVID-19 status, age in years and sex. Where available, HLA class I and class II types were taken from metadata supplied by the sample provider and were not determined by assay-based typing.

The immunoSEQ Assay, a bias-controlled multiplex PCR, was used to amplify TCRbeta CDR3 regions from genomic DNA. The authors' pipeline ran thus. The number of nucleated cells in each sample was estimated from the amplification of reference gene primers within the assay. To quantify the absolute abundance of each unique TCRbeta CDR3 rearrangement, sequence reads were collapsed and filtered. For each sample, productive Simpson clonality was calculated as the square root of Simpson's diversity index over productive rearrangements. TCRdb carries this immuneACCESS record with in-frame sequences only. Its versions omit some clonotypes, under half of them owing to an unresolved V gene in the studies checked, with the rest unexplained. D and trimming were read from the DNA, whereas the V and J calls and clone size are those reported in that table. Across this sample there are roughly 80,000 clones, with under 85% seen only once. Approximately 14% of the sample lies in the top ten.

The investigation overall reported the following: How much clinical and demographic metadata was included differed by source and by participant, and the metadata was provided uncurated.

Whole blood was collected in K2EDTA tubes by collaborating institutions according to the institutions' own protocols. For TCRbeta analysis, collaborator samples were shipped as frozen whole blood, as isolated PBMCs, or as DNA extracted from either sample type. According to the germline V gene, CDR1 reads MGHRA and CDR2 reads YSYEKL. Trimming takes 0 bases from V and 1 base from J, and the germline ends sit 21 bases apart. The CDR3 contains 19 residues, cysteine and phenylalanine counted. The entry retains the CDR3 DNA only, 57 bases that are in frame from base 1. This clone was detected only once. No antigen is known for it. Per-base qualities were not stored, and no clone one base away is much larger.

The V and J genes are TRBV4-1 and TRBJ1-2; the D gene identity is not certain. The material sequenced was peripheral blood. This clonotype originated in a human donor in a cohort sampled during active COVID-19. The DNA sequence is given as TGCGCCAGCAGCCAAGACCTTAGCACTTTAGGACTGTTTAACTATGGCTACACCTTC. It codes for CASSQDLSTLGLFNYGYTF.